These 27 T cell receptor beta chains came from one sample sequenced in a study of cytomegalovirus exposure and HLA in healthy donors. The PCR had 60 Vbeta and 13 Jbeta primers. The table came from immunoSEQ multiplex PCR; TCRdb's copy has only in-frame clones and leaves some out. This table lists approximately 79,000 clones. Sequencing input: PBMCs. Source of these receptors: a boy younger than 18 in good health and CMV-seronegative.

The gene calls are TRBV4-1 and TRBJ2-5; 7 bases map to TRBD1. The DNA matches TRBJ2-7 better at its end, which makes the J call doubtful. Germline V lookup: CDR1 MGHRA, CDR2 YSYEKL. The CDR3 is 16 residues long. The CDR3 protein is CASSQEEQGRTYEQYF. CDR3 coding DNA: TGCGCCAGCAGCCAAGAGGAACAGGGGCGGACCTACGAGCAGTACTTC.

V usage is TRBV27 and J usage is TRBJ1-2; D is possibly TRBD1 (5 bases). From germline, CDR1 is MNHEY and CDR2 SMNVEV (reference sequence). Trimming took off 7 bases at V and 8 bases at J, with 23 bases between the two ends. The CDR3 has 15 residues. The CDR3 loop is CASTPSSGIVEGYTF. CDR3 DNA sequence: TGTGCCAGCACACCCAGTTCAGGGATAGTCGAGGGCTACACCTTC.

This chain joins TRBV4-3 and TRBJ2-3; 15 bases align to TRBD2. CDR3 length equals 20 residues. In germline, CDR1 is LGHNA, CDR2 YSLEER. Trimming took 1 base from V and 6 from J; bases not matched to a gene: 14. CDR3 DNA: TGCGCCAGCAGCCAAGGATATGAGGCGGGACTAGCGGGAGGCTGGGATACGCAGTATTTT. Encoded protein: CASSQGYEAGLAGGWDTQYF.

CDR3 region: CASSTRLAGGYGAQYF. CDR3 DNA sequence: TGTGCCAGCAGCACACGACTAGCGGGAGGGTATGGGGCCCAGTACTTC. The genes are TRBV5-6 and TRBJ2-5; 14 bases fit TRBD2. Germline loops: CDR1 SGHDT, CDR2 YYEEEE. V shed 4 bases, J shed 9 bases, and the junction held 11 bases outside the gene matches. CDR3 length: 16 amino acids.

The chain employs TRBV6-1 and TRBJ2-5; 9 bases are a match to TRBD2. V lost 1 base, J lost 6 bases, and 6 bases stayed unmatched. Germline-derived CDR1 and CDR2 are MNHNS and SASEGT. The CDR3 consists of 15 residues. In DNA form, the CDR3 reads TGTGCCAGCAGTGAAGGGGCTAGCGGGGTACAGACCCAGTACTTC. It codes for CASSEGASGVQTQYF.

This chain links TRBV6-1 with TRBJ1-1; possibly TRBD1 for D (6 bases). Per the germline V gene, CDR1 is MNHNS and CDR2 is SASEGT. The V gene lost 7 bases and the J gene lost 0 bases, with 12 bases spanning the gap. The CDR3 length is 14 residues. CDR3 sequence (DNA): TGTGCCAGCAATACAGGGCGGATGAACACTGAAGCTTTCTTT. Translating it yields CASNTGRMNTEAFF.

This sequence joins TRBV6-5 and TRBJ1-5, with 8 bases identical to TRBD1. V gave up 5 bases and J gave up 7 bases; unmatched junction bases: 10. Per germline, CDR1 MNHEY and CDR2 SVGAGI. There are 15 residues in the CDR3. The CDR3 coding sequence is TGTGCCAGCAGTCGAATAGGACAGGGCGAACAGCCCCAGCATTTT. Its translation is CASSRIGQGEQPQHF.

The chain carries TRBV2 and TRBJ1-2; 11 nucleotides match TRBD1. V was pared by 7 bases and J by 2 bases, with 6 bases of the junction left unmatched. This CDR3 is 15 amino acids long. Germline assignment: CDR1 SNHLY and CDR2 FYNNEI. The CDR3 nucleotides are TGTGCCAGCATGGGACAGGGGGGGCTAAACTATGGCTACACCTTC. It translates to CASMGQGGLNYGYTF. The complete variable domain, with remaining parts taken from reference TRBV2 and TRBJ1-2, reads EPEVTQTPSHQVTQMGQEVILRCVPISNHLYFYWYRQILGQKVEFLVSFYNNEISEKSEIFDDQFSVERPDGSNFTLKIRSTKLEDSAMYFCASMGQGGLNYGYTFGSGTRLTVV.

As regards this clone: At one end, the junction sequence differs from germline, possibly due to a read error. The J gene is TRBJ1-1, the V gene TRBV6-1; TRBD1 aligns across 8 bases. The CDR3 loop spans 16 amino acids. In germline, CDR1 is MNHNS, CDR2 SASEGT. The CDR3 loop reads CASSGGLTGVNAEDFF. In DNA form, the CDR3 reads TGTGCCAGCAGTGGGGGACTGACAGGGGTTAACGCTGAAGATTTCTTT.

The chain carries TRBV9 and TRBJ2-1; 12 bases agree with TRBD1. The CDR3 sequence is 16 residues long. Germline assignment: CDR1 SGDLS and CDR2 YYNGEE. V trimming: 3 bases; J trimming: 5 bases; junction bases outside the gene matches: 6. CDR3 region: CASSAPGQGADNEQFF. CDR3 DNA: TGTGCCAGCAGCGCACCGGGACAGGGGGCAGACAATGAGCAGTTCTTC.

The rearrangement uses TRBV11-3 and TRBJ2-7; 11 bases map to TRBD1. The V and J ends lost 5 bases and 0 bases, in that order; junction bases with no gene match: 3. This CDR3 is 15 amino acids long. CDR1 SGHNT and CDR2 YENEEA come from the germline V gene. The CDR3 loop is CASSQGQGDSYEQYF. The CDR3 coding sequence is TGTGCCAGCAGCCAGGGACAGGGGGACTCCTACGAGCAGTACTTC.

The chain carries TRBV5-4 and TRBJ2-7, with TRBD2 matching 10 bases. Germline CDR1 is SGHNT and CDR2 is YYREEE (reference sequence). The CDR3 covers 15 residues. V dropped 0 bases and J dropped 5; count of bases not matched to a gene: 5. The CDR3 bases are TGTGCCAGCAGCTTGGATGCTAGCGGGAGAAACGAGCAGTACTTC. Translated, it gives CASSLDASGRNEQYF.

This rearrangement joins TRBV4-1 to TRBJ2-7, with 7 bases identical to TRBD2. The CDR3 is made up of 15 amino acids. Germline CDR1 and CDR2: MGHRA and YSYEKL. With 0 bases clipped from V and 5 bases from J, the junction kept 7 bases outside the gene matches. The CDR3 region has the DNA TGCGCCAGCAGCCAAGACGGCGGGGGAGGAAACGAGCAGTACTTC. As protein: CASSQDGGGGNEQYF.

The chain uses TRBV5-1 and TRBJ2-2; tentatively, D is TRBD2 (5 bases). V was shortened by 9 bases and J by 8 bases, with 17 bases between the two germline ends. CDR3 length: 13 residues. Germline V gene sequence: CDR1 SGHRS, CDR2 YFSETQ. The DNA of the CDR3 is TGCGCCACCACCTTCCTAGCAGGTGGGGAGCTGTTTTTT. Its protein is CATTFLAGGELFF.

The V gene is TRBV4-1, the J gene TRBJ2-7, with 7 positions matching TRBD2. Looked up from germline, CDR1 is MGHRA and CDR2 is YSYEKL. The J segment lost 6 bases and the V segment lost 1 base, leaving 6 bases of the junction unmatched. The CDR3 is 14 amino acids. The CDR3 sequence: CASSQAAGDREQYF. The CDR3 DNA sequence: TGCGCCAGCAGCCAAGCGGCGGGGGATCGCGAGCAGTACTTC.

The rearrangement links TRBV2 to TRBJ1-1, with 7 nucleotides matching TRBD1. The CDR3 length is 17 residues. After removal of 7 bases from V and 4 bases from J, the junction contained 18 bases not matched to a gene. In germline, CDR1 is SNHLY, CDR2 FYNNEI. The CDR3 DNA reads TGTGCCAGCATTTTTGAAACAGGGGCGAGGTTGAGCACTGAAGCTTTCTTT. Its translation is CASIFETGARLSTEAFF. The whole variable domain, filled in from reference TRBV2 and TRBJ1-1, reads EPEVTQTPSHQVTQMGQEVILRCVPISNHLYFYWYRQILGQKVEFLVSFYNNEISEKSEIFDDQFSVERPDGSNFTLKIRSTKLEDSAMYFCASIFETGARLSTEAFFGQGTRLTVV.

This chain uses TRBV10-3 with TRBJ1-1, with D perhaps matching TRBD1 (6 bases). The germline V gene has CDR1 ENHRY and CDR2 SYGVKD. The CDR3 has 13 residues. V was cut by 11 bases and J by 9 bases, with 22 bases left in between. The CDR3 DNA follows: TGTGCCGCCATCAGTGGGGGCTCCTCTCAAGCTTTCTTT. This sequence encodes CAAISGGSSQAFF.

The rearrangement joins TRBV5-8 to TRBJ1-5; D remains ambiguous. CDR1 is SGHTS, CDR2 YDEGEE, per germline. Trimming took 4 bases from V and 6 from J, leaving 14 bases between them. The CDR3 covers 14 residues. The CDR3 sequence is CASSPPVSGQPQHF. CDR3 nucleotides: TGTGCCAGCAGCCCACCAGTTTCGGGTCAGCCCCAGCATTTT.

The chain carries TRBV4-1 and TRBJ2-1, with a weak D call TRBD1 (6 bases). The germline gives CDR1 MGHRA, CDR2 YSYEKL. The CDR3 runs 14 residues. V dropped 3 bases and J dropped 3 bases, with 9 bases sitting between them. DNA for the CDR3: TGCGCCAGCAGCCACACAGGGTACTACAATGAGCAGTTCTTC. The encoded protein is CASSHTGYYNEQFF.

The chain combines TRBV7-9 with TRBJ1-2; D is unresolved. The V end was cut by 6 bases, the J end by 0 bases, with 8 bases between. CDR1 and CDR2 from the germline V gene are SEHNR and FQNEAQ (reference sequence). The CDR3 has 13 residues. The CDR3 spells CASRTDANYGYTF. In DNA, the CDR3 is TGTGCCAGCAGAACTGATGCTAACTATGGCTACACCTTC.

V gene TRBV4-1 combines with J gene TRBJ1-1, with 9 bases identical to TRBD1. The germline V gene encodes CDR1 MGHRA and CDR2 YSYEKL. V trimming: 5 bases; J trimming: 7 bases; junction bases outside the gene matches: 11. The CDR3 totals 15 residues. CDR3 bases: TGCGCCAGCAGCGATAGGACAGGGGCGTCCGGTGAAGCTTTCTTT. Its protein product is CASSDRTGASGEAFF.

This rearrangement joins TRBV30 to TRBJ1-6; D remains ambiguous. The CDR3 is 17 amino acids. Per germline, CDR1 GTSNPN and CDR2 SVGIG (reference sequence). V was shortened by 4 bases and J by 1 base, with 17 bases between the two germline ends. The CDR3 DNA reads as TGTGCCTGGACTCCCTGGGGAGGGAGTTCCTATAATTCACCCCTCCACTTT. Amino acid sequence: CAWTPWGGSSYNSPLHF.

The rearrangement uses TRBV4-2 and TRBJ1-2; D not resolved. The V end lost 4 bases, the J end lost 0 bases, and 9 bases lay between the germline ends. CDR1 LGHNA and CDR2 YNFKEQ come from the germline V gene. The CDR3 spans 14 residues. As DNA, the CDR3 is TGTGCCAGCAGCCGAGTCGAAGCTAACTATGGCTACACCTTC. As protein: CASSRVEANYGYTF.

The chain recombines TRBV14 with TRBJ2-2, with 9 nucleotides matching TRBD1. The CDR3 consists of 18 residues. V lost 0 bases, J lost 4 bases, and 9 bases stayed unmatched. The V gene's germline CDR1 is SGHDN and CDR2 FVKESK. The CDR3 coding sequence is TGTGCCAGCAGCCAAGATCTGAGGACAGGGGTGCGCACCGGGGAGCTGTTTTTT. It translates to CASSQDLRTGVRTGELFF.

The chain links TRBV30 to TRBJ1-4; 7 bases are a match to TRBD1. CDR3 length: 14 amino acids. Germline V gene lookup returns CDR1 GTSNPN and CDR2 SVGIG (reference sequence). Unmatched junction bases numbered 8, after V lost 4 bases and J lost 6 bases. Here the CDR3 DNA reads TGTGCCTGGAAAGAGACAGGGATGGATGAAAAACTGTTTTTT. Protein sequence: CAWKETGMDEKLFF.

The CDR3 region has the DNA TGTGCCAGCAGCTCAAACCGTCAGGGAAAACTGTTTTTT. Protein: CASSSNRQGKLFF. This chain connects TRBV13 to TRBJ1-4; the D gene is possibly TRBD1 (5 bases). Germline V gene lookup returns CDR1 PRHDT and CDR2 FYEKMQ (reference sequence). CDR3 length: 13 residues. Trimming shortened V by 4 bases and J by 10 bases, and 13 bases separated the two germline ends.

This chain connects TRBV4-1 to TRBJ2-1; 7 nucleotides agree with TRBD1. The CDR3 covers 17 residues. Germline V gene data show CDR1 as MGHRA and CDR2 as YSYEKL. The J segment lost 2 bases and the V segment lost 4 bases, leaving 11 bases of the junction unmatched. The CDR3: CASSPRQGKVTYNEQFF. CDR3 sequence (DNA): TGCGCCAGCAGCCCCCGACAGGGCAAGGTTACCTACAATGAGCAGTTCTTC.